This T cell receptor (beta chain) comes out of a study of cytomegalovirus exposure and HLA in healthy donors. Study-wide findings and caveats: Reportedly, HLA-A and HLA-B alleles of most subjects were accurately predicted from TCR beta. Reportedly, fewer N-insertions than the approximately 680-donor mean appeared in an Asian-associated ancestry cluster in a later analysis.

Donors sampled were nominally healthy, though unrecorded immune exposures were likely. The germline V gene has CDR1 MGHRA and CDR2 YSYEKL. V gave up 4 bases and J gave up 0 bases, with 15 bases separating them. CDR3 length: 16 residues. Primers for the PCR totalled 60 Vbeta and 13 Jbeta. The assay was immunoSEQ multiplex PCR, and TCRdb's table has in-frame clones only and misses some. The repertoire consists of about 89,000 clones, with roughly 66% occurring once and the leading ten covering around 1.9%. Points on this clone: Its target is unknown.

Material for sequencing was PBMCs. The TCR originated in a man aged 30-40 years in good health and CMV-seronegative. The chain links TRBV4-1 to TRBJ1-1; D uncertain. CDR3 in DNA: TGCGCCAGCAGCCCCAACCCGAGTATTTTGAACACTGAAGCTTTCTTT. Residues: CASSPNPSILNTEAFF.